This T cell receptor (beta chain) was recorded in a study of blood T cell repertoires in COVID-19. Study details: Sources were T cells, B-cell-depleted T cells, or PBMCs; the material itself was cDNA or gDNA.

Original processing notes: Reference gene primer amplification gave nucleated cell count estimates. Generated by immunoSEQ multiplex PCR, the TCRdb table keeps only in-frame clones and is missing some. V and J calls and clone size are those listed in that table; D and trimming were worked out from the DNA. The sample holds around 93,000 clones, roughly three quarters seen once. This CDR3 region has 16 residues. Sequences were obtained from peripheral blood. The chain combines TRBV12-2 with TRBJ1-1; TRBD1 reflects the table's D call only, with no check against the DNA. TRBV12-2 is listed as a pseudogene. The sequence derives from a woman over 75 with acute or convalescent COVID-19. CDR3 bases: TGTGCAAGTCGCTTAATTCCGGGACAGGGAGGTACTGAAGCTTTCTTT. Protein sequence: CASRLIPGQGGTEAFF.